This T cell receptor beta chain was retrieved from a study of graft-versus-host responses after intestinal transplantation. Overall study results and limits: Elevated graft-versus-host to host-versus-graft clonal ratios in allografts were recorded for patients with graft-donor T cell macrochimerism.

Germline CDR1 is SGHVS and CDR2 is FQNEAQ. The CDR3 has 17 amino acids. With 1 base removed from V and 2 bases from J, the gap between germline ends came to 15 bases. Profiled with immunoSEQ multiplex PCR; TCRdb holds only in-frame clones, not every one. Of about 20,000 clones in the sample, 38% are singletons; the top ten hold under 0.95%. Here the sequenced sample was alloreactive CD4+ T cells from a mixed lymphocyte reaction culture, taken before intestinal transplant. Subset denoted: CFSE-low proliferating T cells sorted from approximately 6-day pre-transplant mixed lymphocyte reaction (GvH or HvG direction). This clonotype was sampled from a human patient who received an intestinal transplant. The genes are TRBV7-8 and TRBJ1-3, with D tentatively TRBD1 (5 bases). The CDR3 sequence is CASSLGREGRPGNTIYF. The DNA for the CDR3 is TGTGCCAGCAGCTTAGGGAGGGAGGGGAGACCTGGAAACACCATATATTTT.